The 32 T cell receptor beta chains reported below all come from one sample, sequenced in a study of T cell responses to AZD1222 COVID-19 vaccine. The table came from immunoSEQ multiplex PCR; TCRdb's copy has only in-frame clones and leaves some out. Of 150,000 to 250,000 clones in the sample, 80% to 95% were seen once. Sample: peripheral blood, taken 28 days after the second AZD1222 dose. The receptor set was obtained from an adult who received the AZD1222 COVID-19 vaccine.

The chain has TRBV12-3 or TRBV12-4 and TRBJ1-5, with D possibly matching TRBD1 (5 bases). The CDR3 loop spans 13 amino acids. V was clipped by 6 bases and J by 6 bases, with 12 bases between them. The CDR3 sequence: CASSPPGSQPQHF. CDR3 nucleotides: TGTGCCAGCAGCCCACCAGGGAGTCAGCCCCAGCATTTT.

The chain links TRBV3-1 (or the pseudogene TRBV3-2) to TRBJ2-1; 9 nucleotides agree with TRBD2. With V trimmed by 4 bases and J by 2 bases, 6 bases remained unmatched. CDR3 length: 16 amino acids. Germline values: CDR1 LGHDT, CDR2 YNNKEL (reference sequence). DNA for the CDR3: TGTGCCAGCAGCCGCTATGCTAGCGGGGCCTACAATGAGCAGTTCTTC. This sequence encodes CASSRYASGAYNEQFF.

V is TRBV19 and J is TRBJ1-3, with D maybe TRBD1 (6 bases). CDR1 and CDR2 (germline): LNHDA, SQIVND (reference sequence). There are 16 residues in the CDR3. V was pared by 3 bases and J by 2 bases, with 14 bases between. CDR3: CASSIPGEGAGNTIYF. CDR3 bases: TGTGCCAGTAGTATTCCAGGGGAAGGAGCTGGAAACACCATATATTTT.

This clone was picked up a small number of times. The V call is TRBV5-6, the J call TRBJ2-7, with D unclear. Germline V CDR1 and CDR2: SGHDT, YYEEEE. V lost 4 bases and J lost 2, with 10 bases in between. The CDR3 runs 13 residues. CDR3 DNA: TGTGCCAGCAGCGGTGGGGTACCCTACGAGCAGTACTTC. Translation: CASSGGVPYEQYF.

This chain uses TRBV5-1 with TRBJ2-7; D not certain. Trimming removed 3 bases from V and 1 base from J, with 8 bases in between. The CDR3 spans 13 residues. Germline loops: CDR1 SGHRS, CDR2 YFSETQ. The CDR3 DNA is TGCGCCAGCAGCTGGCCAGGTTCCTACGAGCAGTACTTC. It specifies CASSWPGSYEQYF.

The gene calls are TRBV21-1 and TRBJ2-1; the table's D call, TRBD2, was not checked against the DNA. TRBV21-1 is an annotated pseudogene. The CDR3 extends over 13 amino acids. The DNA for the CDR3 is TGTGCCAGCGTGGGTACGGACTTGAATGAGCAGTTCTTC. This translates into CASVGTDLNEQFF.

The chain carries TRBV27 and TRBJ2-3; TRBD2 agrees at 11 bases. The CDR3 is 15 amino acids. J was trimmed by 5 bases and V by 5 bases; bases with no gene match: 6. The V gene's germline CDR1 is MNHEY and CDR2 SMNVEV (reference sequence). In nucleotides, the CDR3 is TGTGCCAGCAGTCGTTTACTAGCGGGAGTAGATACGCAGTATTTT. Translation gives CASSRLLAGVDTQYF.

The chain has TRBV9 and TRBJ2-1; 8 nucleotides line up with TRBD2. Trimming took 4 bases from V and 7 from J; bases not matched to a gene: 10. This CDR3 region has 15 residues. CDR1 is SGDLS and CDR2 is YYNGEE in the germline V gene. The CDR3 DNA sequence: TGTGCCAGCAGCTCCGCGGGGGGAGGGGATAATGAGCAGTTCTTC. Protein product: CASSSAGGGDNEQFF.

This clone has only one observation. V is TRBV6-2 or TRBV6-3 and J is TRBJ1-2; 8 nucleotides match TRBD1. The V gene's germline CDR1 is MNHEY and CDR2 SVGEGT. The V segment lost 2 bases and the J segment 0 bases; nucleotides outside the gene matches: 2. The CDR3 sequence is 15 residues long. This CDR3 reads CASSYDRGSNYGYTF. CDR3 DNA sequence: TGTGCCAGCAGTTACGACAGGGGCTCTAACTATGGCTACACCTTC.

This clone was seen more than once but under ten times. The CDR3 region has the DNA TGTGCCAGCAGTGACTCGGGGGCTTTAGAGGGCTACACCTTC. Its translation is CASSDSGALEGYTF. V usage is TRBV6-4 and J usage is TRBJ1-2; weak D call: TRBD1 (6 bases). The CDR3 consists of 14 residues. CDR1 MRHNA and CDR2 SNTAGT come from the germline V gene. Trimming took off 0 bases at V and 8 bases at J, with 13 bases between the two ends.

The chain links TRBV5-1 to TRBJ2-1, with 12 bases that match TRBD2. This CDR3 spans 15 amino acids. Germline V lookup: CDR1 SGHRS, CDR2 YFSETQ. Germline trimming cut 0 bases from V and 8 bases from J; bases unmatched to any gene: 3. The CDR3 DNA reads TGCGCCAGCAGCTTGGAGACTAGCGGGAGTTATGAGCAGTTCTTC. As protein: CASSLETSGSYEQFF. Based on the CDR3 plus reference TRBV5-1 and TRBJ2-1, the full variable domain is KAGVTQTPRYLIKTRGQQVTLSCSPISGHRSVSWYQQTPGQGLQFLFEYFSETQRNKGNFPGRFSGRQFSNSRSEMNVSTLELGDSALYLCASSLETSGSYEQFFGPGTRLTVL.

The chain links TRBV9 to TRBJ2-5; 8 bases agree with TRBD2. V lost 6 bases to trimming and J lost 4 bases; unmatched junction nucleotides: 11. The CDR3 contains 15 residues. CDR1 and CDR2 from the germline V gene are SGDLS and YYNGEE. The CDR3 DNA follows: TGTGCCAGCACGAAGGGTCTAGCGGGCAGAGAGACCCAGTACTTC. It is translated as CASTKGLAGRETQYF. The full variable domain, with the rest looked up from reference TRBV9 and TRBJ2-5, is DSGVTQTPKHLITATGQRVTLRCSPRSGDLSVYWYQQSLDQGLQFLIQYYNGEERAKGNILERFSAQQFPDLHSELNLSSLELGDSALYFCASTKGLAGRETQYFGPGTRLLVL.

The chain uses TRBV27 and TRBJ1-1; perhaps TRBD1 as D (5 bases). This CDR3 contains 14 residues. Trimming took 2 bases from V and 1 from J, leaving 8 bases between them. Germline CDR1 reads MNHEY; CDR2 reads SMNVEV (reference sequence). The CDR3 DNA reads TGTGCCAGCAGTTTAAACAGGAAGAACACTGAAGCTTTCTTT. Protein: CASSLNRKNTEAFF.

This rearrangement joins TRBV28 to TRBJ2-7; 10 bases fit TRBD2. There are 17 residues in the CDR3. Germline V gene lookup returns CDR1 MDHEN and CDR2 SYDVKM. The ends lost 6 bases at V and 4 bases at J; junction bases unmatched: 15. This CDR3 reads CASSPTNPLAGAYEQYF. In DNA form, the CDR3 reads TGTGCCAGCAGCCCAACCAACCCCCTAGCGGGAGCTTACGAGCAGTACTTC.

The V gene is TRBV5-5, the J gene TRBJ2-1, with 13 bases matching TRBD2. This CDR3 region has 15 residues. The ends lost 4 bases at V and 4 bases at J; junction bases unmatched: 2. Germline V lookup: CDR1 SGHKS, CDR2 YYEKEE (reference sequence). The CDR3 is CASSPGLAGYNEQFF. For the CDR3, the DNA is TGTGCCAGCAGCCCGGGACTAGCGGGATACAATGAGCAGTTCTTC.

The V and J genes are TRBV11-3 and TRBJ2-7; 10 bases match TRBD2. The trim removed 4 bases at V and 3 bases at J, leaving 6 bases unmatched. The CDR3 covers 15 residues. Germline V CDR1 and CDR2: SGHNT, YENEEA. CDR3 coding DNA: TGTGCCAGCAGCTCCATAGCGGGAGGCTACTACGAGCAGTACTTC. Its protein is CASSSIAGGYYEQYF.

The chain couples TRBV7-2 to TRBJ2-7; the match to TRBD2 covers 9 bases. The CDR3 has 13 residues. V was pared by 5 bases and J by 6 bases, with 5 bases of the junction left unmatched. Germline V CDR1 and CDR2: SGHTA, FQGNSA. The CDR3 DNA reads TGTGCCAGCAGCATCGGACTAGCGCGCGAGCAGTACTTC. It encodes CASSIGLAREQYF.

The chain uses TRBV9 and TRBJ2-1, with unresolved D. This CDR3 comprises 15 residues. V was trimmed by 4 bases and J by 4 bases, leaving 15 bases between them. Germline V lookup: CDR1 SGDLS, CDR2 YYNGEE. CDR3 protein: CASSTQDAGYNEQFF. The CDR3 bases are TGTGCCAGCAGCACCCAAGATGCAGGATACAATGAGCAGTTCTTC.

The J gene is TRBJ2-5, the V gene TRBV2, with 7 bases lining up with TRBD1. CDR1 is SNHLY and CDR2 is FYNNEI in the germline V gene. The CDR3 extends over 14 amino acids. V gave up 8 bases and J gave up 1 base; unmatched junction bases: 7. CDR3 region: CASQRDRAQETQYF. CDR3 sequence (DNA): TGTGCCAGCCAGCGAGACAGGGCCCAAGAGACCCAGTACTTC.

This chain links TRBV18 with TRBJ1-1; 8 bases agree with TRBD1. From germline, CDR1 is KGHSH and CDR2 LQKENI. This CDR3 has 14 residues. V shed 2 bases, J shed 3 bases, and the junction held 2 bases outside the gene matches. CDR3 nucleotide sequence: TGTGCCAGCTCACCAGGGACAGGCCACACTGAAGCTTTCTTT. Translation: CASSPGTGHTEAFF.

The V call is TRBV19, the J call TRBJ1-2; TRBD1 might be the D (5 bases). The V end lost 2 bases, the J end lost 8 bases, and 12 bases lay between the germline ends. This CDR3 contains 13 residues. Per the germline V gene, CDR1 is LNHDA and CDR2 is SQIVND (reference sequence). The CDR3 DNA sequence: TGTGCCAGTAGTATATCCGGGGGGGACGGCTACACCTTC. Encoded protein: CASSISGGDGYTF.

This chain connects TRBV27 to TRBJ1-4; D perhaps matches TRBD1 (6 bases). Between the trimmed V and J ends, which lost 2 bases and 3 bases, there was a span of 7 bases. Looked up from germline, CDR1 is MNHEY and CDR2 is SMNVEV (reference sequence). This CDR3 region has 14 residues. Here the CDR3 reads CASSLGGPNEKLFF. DNA of the CDR3: TGTGCCAGCAGTTTAGGGGGGCCTAATGAAAAACTGTTTTTT.

V is TRBV13 and J is TRBJ1-3; 8 nucleotides agree with TRBD1. The CDR3 consists of 16 residues. In germline, CDR1 is PRHDT, CDR2 FYEKMQ (reference sequence). With 4 bases clipped from V and 0 bases from J, the junction kept 5 bases outside the gene matches. Written as DNA, the CDR3 is TGTGCCAGCAGCTCGGAGGGACAGGACTCTGGAAACACCATATATTTT. Translation gives CASSSEGQDSGNTIYF.

The chain links TRBV4-2 to TRBJ2-7; no reliable D call. CDR3 length equals 13 residues. V lost 1 base and J lost 4, with 8 bases in between. Germline loops: CDR1 LGHNA, CDR2 YNFKEQ. Here the CDR3 DNA reads TGTGCCAGCAGCCAAGGGCAGGCGTACGAGCAGTACTTC. This codes for CASSQGQAYEQYF.

The chain has TRBV7-9 and TRBJ2-1; 12 bases are a match to TRBD2. The CDR3 is 17 amino acids. Trimming removed 1 base from V and 0 bases from J; junction bases left unmatched: 1. CDR1 is SEHNR and CDR2 is FQNEAQ in the germline V gene (reference sequence). CDR3 sequence: CASSLGTSGNSYNEQFF. Written as DNA, the CDR3 is TGTGCCAGCAGCTTAGGGACTAGCGGGAACTCCTACAATGAGCAGTTCTTC. Full variable domain (remainder filled in from reference TRBV7-9 and TRBJ2-1): DTGVSQNPRHKITKRGQNVTFRCDPISEHNRLYWYRQTLGQGPEFLTYFQNEAQLEKSRLLSDRFSAERPKGSFSTLEIQRTEQGDSAMYLCASSLGTSGNSYNEQFFGPGTRLTVL.

The chain couples TRBV4-1 to TRBJ1-2; D call uncertain. CDR1 and CDR2 from the germline V gene are MGHRA and YSYEKL. This CDR3 is 15 amino acids long. The V end was cut by 1 base, the J end by 6 bases, with 15 bases between. The chain's CDR3 is CASSQGGLARDGYTF. CDR3 bases: TGCGCCAGCAGCCAAGGTGGACTGGCGAGAGATGGCTACACCTTC.

This rearrangement joins TRBV3-1 (or the pseudogene TRBV3-2) to TRBJ1-5; 8 bases match TRBD1. Germline V gives CDR1 LGHDT, CDR2 YNNKEL (reference sequence). CDR3 length: 16 amino acids. V was pared by 3 bases and J by 3 bases, with 7 bases of the junction left unmatched. CDR3 loop: CASSHAGQGDNQPQHF. Here the CDR3 DNA reads TGTGCCAGCAGCCACGCCGGACAGGGAGACAATCAGCCCCAGCATTTT.

The gene calls are TRBV2 and TRBJ2-7; D is possibly TRBD1 (6 bases). This CDR3 region has 14 residues. The germline V gene has CDR1 SNHLY and CDR2 FYNNEI. V was clipped by 1 base and J by 0 bases, with 7 bases between them. The CDR3 sequence: CASSEGTDSYEQYF. The CDR3 region has the DNA TGTGCCAGCAGTGAAGGGACAGACTCCTACGAGCAGTACTTC.

The chain recombines TRBV5-1 with TRBJ2-1; no clear D gene. The V end was cut by 1 base, the J end by 6 bases, with 14 bases between. Germline CDR1 is SGHRS and CDR2 is YFSETQ. The length of the CDR3 is 15 residues. Here the CDR3 reads CASSLFAEPGNEQFF. The CDR3 coding sequence is TGCGCCAGCAGCTTGTTTGCAGAACCCGGCAATGAGCAGTTCTTC.

V and J are TRBV5-1 and TRBJ1-4; no clear D. The CDR3 runs 15 residues. Trimming took off 2 bases at V and 7 bases at J, with 15 bases between the two ends. Germline lookup yields CDR1 SGHRS and CDR2 YFSETQ. CDR3 sequence: CASSLRDGVGEKLFF. For the CDR3, the DNA is TGCGCCAGCAGCTTAAGAGACGGTGTCGGTGAAAAACTGTTTTTT.

This rearrangement joins TRBV19 to TRBJ2-1; the D gene is possibly TRBD2 (6 bases). The germline V and J ends were trimmed by 6 bases and 8 bases, with 17 bases remaining between them. Germline loops: CDR1 LNHDA, CDR2 SQIVND (reference sequence). The CDR3 totals 14 residues. The DNA of the CDR3 is TGTGCCAGTAGCACACCGGGACTGGCCTATGAGCAGTTCTTC. Translated, it gives CASSTPGLAYEQFF.

The V and J genes are TRBV27 and TRBJ1-6; D is ambiguous. This CDR3 comprises 13 residues. CDR1 MNHEY and CDR2 SMNVEV come from the germline V gene (reference sequence). The V end was cut by 3 bases, the J end by 9 bases, with 9 bases between. The CDR3 protein is CASSLLTGSPLHF. For the CDR3, the DNA is TGTGCCAGCAGTTTGTTGACGGGTTCACCCCTCCACTTT.